Below are 15 T cell receptor beta chains sequenced from a single sample in a study of graft-versus-host responses after intestinal transplantation. Data came from immunoSEQ multiplex PCR; TCRdb stores just in-frame clones and leaves some out. The sample records about 130,000 clones, 92% being singletons. No antigen is known for these receptors. The sequences come from unstimulated CD4+ T cells sorted from spleen or lymph node cells, collected before intestinal transplant. Receptor source: a human donor who received an intestinal transplant.

This chain uses TRBV5-5 with TRBJ2-1, with 9 bases matching TRBD2. Germline CDR1 reads SGHKS; CDR2 reads YYEKEE (reference sequence). The ends lost 0 bases at V and 7 bases at J; junction bases unmatched: 8. The CDR3 extends over 16 amino acids. This CDR3 is CASSLGIAGAFNEQFF. DNA for the CDR3: TGTGCCAGCAGCTTGGGGATAGCGGGAGCGTTTAATGAGCAGTTCTTC. The whole variable domain, filled in from reference TRBV5-5 and TRBJ2-1, reads DAGVTQSPTHLIKTRGQQVTLRCSPISGHKSVSWYQQVLGQGPQFIFQYYEKEERGRGNFPDRFSARQFPNYSSELNVNALLLGDSALYLCASSLGIAGAFNEQFFGPGTRLTVL.

V and J are TRBV7-9 and TRBJ1-4; 7 bases fit TRBD1. With V trimmed by 1 base and J by 8 bases, 4 bases remained unmatched. From germline, CDR1 is SEHNR and CDR2 FQNEAQ (reference sequence). This CDR3 is built from 14 residues. CDR3 DNA sequence: TGTGCCAGCAGCTTAGAGGGGGCTCGGGAAAAACTGTTTTTT. This sequence encodes CASSLEGAREKLFF.

V gene TRBV21-1 combines with J gene TRBJ2-5; the table gives TRBD2 as D, unverified against the DNA. TRBV21-1 is designated a pseudogene. This CDR3 spans 16 amino acids. The CDR3 sequence: CASSKELAGLLRTQYF. The CDR3 DNA reads TGTGCCAGCAGCAAAGAGTTAGCGGGACTACTTAGGACCCAGTACTTC.

This clone was recorded once. This rearrangement joins TRBV4-3 to TRBJ2-7; TRBD2 matches at 9 bases. The V segment lost 4 bases and the J segment 3 bases; nucleotides outside the gene matches: 7. In germline, CDR1 is LGHNA, CDR2 YSLEER. This CDR3 has 15 residues. This CDR3 is CASSRTLAGFYEQYF. The CDR3 DNA reads TGCGCCAGCAGCCGTACGCTAGCGGGATTCTACGAGCAGTACTTC.

The genes are TRBV18 and TRBJ2-7; 7 bases align to TRBD1. This CDR3 is 14 amino acids long. Unmatched junction bases numbered 3, after V lost 2 bases and J lost 2 bases. From germline, CDR1 is KGHSH and CDR2 LQKENI. CDR3 amino acids: CASSPEQGAYEQYF. DNA of the CDR3: TGTGCCAGCTCACCAGAGCAGGGGGCCTACGAGCAGTACTTC. Full variable domain (rest looked up from reference TRBV18 and TRBJ2-7): NAGVMQNPRHLVRRRGQEARLRCSPMKGHSHVYWYRQLPEEGLKFMVYLQKENIIDESGMPKERFSAEFPKEGPSILRIQQVVRGDSAAYFCASSPEQGAYEQYFGPGTRLTVT.

This clone was observed once. This rearrangement joins TRBV18 to TRBJ2-7, with TRBD2 matching 15 bases. Germline values: CDR1 KGHSH, CDR2 LQKENI. Trimming took 5 bases from V and 7 from J; bases not matched to a gene: 9. The CDR3 length is 16 residues. CDR3: CASSSGLAGGPGEQYF. The DNA for the CDR3 is TGTGCCAGCTCATCAGGACTAGCGGGAGGGCCTGGTGAGCAGTACTTC.

This clone was recorded only once. This chain joins TRBV27 and TRBJ1-3; D gene unclear. Looked up from germline, CDR1 is MNHEY and CDR2 is SMNVEV (reference sequence). V lost 0 bases and J 0 bases, leaving 6 bases between the germline ends. CDR3 size: 15 residues. As DNA, the CDR3 is TGTGCCAGCAGTTTATCGGGATACTCTGGAAACACCATATATTTT. Encoded protein: CASSLSGYSGNTIYF.

This sequence joins TRBV16 and TRBJ1-2, with D unclear. Germline CDR1 and CDR2: KGHSY and FQNENV. V lost 4 bases to trimming and J lost 4 bases, with 7 bases between them. This CDR3 comprises 12 residues. The CDR3, as DNA: TGTGCCAGCAGCCCTACTCTCTATGGCTACACCTTC. This sequence encodes CASSPTLYGYTF.

The chain employs TRBV5-1 and TRBJ2-1; D remains unclear. The CDR3 is 18 residues long. The V end lost 3 bases, the J end lost 4 bases, and 23 bases lay between the germline ends. CDR1 and CDR2 (germline): SGHRS, YFSETQ. CDR3 DNA: TGCGCCAGCAGCTCTGGACGGGCTAAAACCAAACTATACAATGAGCAGTTCTTC. Translated: CASSSGRAKTKLYNEQFF.

The V call is TRBV13, the J call TRBJ2-3, with D hard to call. Trimming took 5 bases from V and 0 from J, leaving 15 bases between them. The CDR3 runs 16 residues. Germline CDR1 and CDR2: PRHDT and FYEKMQ (reference sequence). The CDR3 region is CASSPGVRLSTDTQYF. As DNA, the CDR3 is TGTGCCAGCAGCCCCGGAGTGAGGTTAAGCACAGATACGCAGTATTTT.

The rearrangement joins TRBV29-1 to TRBJ2-7, with unresolved D. The germline V gene encodes CDR1 SQVTM and CDR2 ANQGSEA. V lost 5 bases and J 2 bases, leaving 16 bases between the germline ends. The CDR3 totals 14 residues. CDR3 sequence reads: CSVYGLGLTYEQYF. As DNA, the CDR3 is TGCAGCGTTTACGGCCTAGGCCTGACCTACGAGCAGTACTTC.

V gene TRBV9 combines with J gene TRBJ2-5; D gene uncertain. The CDR3 is 12 amino acids. V gave up 4 bases and J gave up 5 bases, with 9 bases separating them. Germline loops: CDR1 SGDLS, CDR2 YYNGEE. The CDR3 nucleotides read TGTGCCAGCAGCTCGGCCGCCGAGACCCAGTACTTC. Translation gives CASSSAAETQYF.

V is TRBV18 and J is TRBJ2-2; 8 positions agree with TRBD1. CDR1 and CDR2 (germline): KGHSH, LQKENI. This CDR3 region has 18 residues. Trimming cost V 1 base and J 0 bases; bases outside gene matches: 7. The CDR3 sequence is CASSPRSQGATNTGELFF. The CDR3 DNA reads TGTGCCAGCTCACCACGGAGCCAGGGGGCGACGAACACCGGGGAGCTGTTTTTT.

The chain recombines TRBV15 with TRBJ1-1; TRBD1 is a possible D gene (6 bases). There are 13 residues in the CDR3. V lost 0 bases and J lost 10, with 12 bases in between. Germline V gene lookup returns CDR1 LNHNV and CDR2 YYDKDF (reference sequence). The CDR3 region has the DNA TGTGCCACCAGCAGAGATTTGAGGGGGGTAGCTTTCTTT. The encoded protein is CATSRDLRGVAFF.

This chain connects TRBV27 to TRBJ2-2; D is possibly TRBD1 or TRBD2 (6 bases each). With 7 bases removed from V and 4 bases from J, the gap between germline ends came to 13 bases. This CDR3 is 14 amino acids long. Germline V gene lookup returns CDR1 MNHEY and CDR2 SMNVEV (reference sequence). The CDR3 loop reads CASKGGQFTGELFF. The CDR3 region has the DNA TGTGCCAGCAAAGGGGGGCAGTTCACCGGGGAGCTGTTTTTT.